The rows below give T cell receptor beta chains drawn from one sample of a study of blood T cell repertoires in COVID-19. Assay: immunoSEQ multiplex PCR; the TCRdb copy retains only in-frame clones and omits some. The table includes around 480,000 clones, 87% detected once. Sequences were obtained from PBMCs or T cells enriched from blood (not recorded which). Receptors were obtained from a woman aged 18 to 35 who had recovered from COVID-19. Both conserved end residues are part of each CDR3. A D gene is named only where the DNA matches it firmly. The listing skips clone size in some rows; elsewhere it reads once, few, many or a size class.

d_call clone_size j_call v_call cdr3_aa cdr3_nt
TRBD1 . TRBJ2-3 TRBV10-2 CASSGDRGSRTDTQYF TGCGCCAGCAGTGGGGACAGGGGGTCCCGGACAGATACGCAGTATTTT
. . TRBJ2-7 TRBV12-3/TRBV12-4 CASSSAQGDEQYF TGTGCCAGCAGCTCCGCCCAAGGGGACGAGCAGTACTTC
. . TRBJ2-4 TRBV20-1 CSAKQNIQYF TGCAGTGCTAAACAGAACATTCAGTACTTC
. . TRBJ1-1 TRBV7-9 CASSSMRGTPGTEAFF TGTGCCAGCAGCTCGATGCGCGGGACCCCAGGGACTGAAGCTTTCTTT
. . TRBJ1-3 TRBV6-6 CASSPRGGALSSGNTIYF TGTGCCAGCAGTCCGCGCGGGGGGGCCCTGAGCTCTGGAAACACCATATATTTT
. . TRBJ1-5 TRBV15 CATSRDSGSGVNQPQHF TGTGCCACCAGCAGAGATTCGGGGTCAGGGGTCAATCAGCCCCAGCATTTT
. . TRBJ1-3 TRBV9 CASSVDGQYGNTIYF TGTGCCAGCAGCGTAGATGGTCAGTACGGAAACACCATATATTTT
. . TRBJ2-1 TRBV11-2 CASSLGGYNEQFF TGTGCCAGCAGCTTAGGCGGCTACAATGAGCAGTTCTTC
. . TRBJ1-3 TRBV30 CAWSAGFSGNTIYF TGTGCCTGGAGTGCGGGGTTCTCTGGAAACACCATATATTTT
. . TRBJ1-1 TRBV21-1 CASRGQGPCF TGTGCCAGTCGAGGACAGGGTCCTTGCTTT
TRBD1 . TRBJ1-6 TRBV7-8 CASSPIQGPPLHF TGTGCCAGCAGCCCGATACAGGGGCCGCCCCTCCACTTT
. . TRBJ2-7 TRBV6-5 CASSFQGSGPYEQYF TGTGCCAGCAGTTTTCAGGGGAGTGGTCCCTACGAGCAGTACTTC
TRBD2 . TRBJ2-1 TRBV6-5 CASSYSILAGNNEQFF TGTGCCAGCAGTTACTCGATACTAGCGGGCAACAATGAGCAGTTCTTC
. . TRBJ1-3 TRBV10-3 CAISRFVGGDSGNTIYF TGTGCCATCAGCCGGTTTGTCGGCGGAGACTCTGGAAACACCATATATTTT
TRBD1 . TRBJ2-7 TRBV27 CASSFSGTAEQYF TGTGCCAGCAGTTTCTCAGGGACAGCCGAGCAGTACTTC
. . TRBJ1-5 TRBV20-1 CSASRGTAGDQPQHF TGCAGTGCTAGTAGGGGGACCGCCGGTGATCAGCCCCAGCATTTT
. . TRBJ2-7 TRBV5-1 CASSLVSAGEGFGQYF TGCGCCAGCAGCTTGGTTTCGGCAGGGGAAGGTTTCGGGCAGTACTTC
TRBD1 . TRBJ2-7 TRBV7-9 CASSYNPGQLSYEQYF TGTGCCAGCAGCTATAATCCGGGACAGCTATCCTACGAGCAGTACTTC
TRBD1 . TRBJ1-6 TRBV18 CASYGQGNSPLHF TGTGCCAGCTACGGACAGGGGAATTCACCCCTCCACTTT
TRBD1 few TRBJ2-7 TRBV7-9 CASSSRDSYEQYF TGTGCCAGCAGCTCCCGGGACAGCTACGAGCAGTACTTC
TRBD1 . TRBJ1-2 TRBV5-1 CASSLDRGPYGYTF TGCGCCAGCAGCTTGGACAGGGGGCCTTATGGCTACACCTTC
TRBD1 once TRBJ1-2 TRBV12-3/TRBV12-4 CASSLGTGYGYTF TGTGCCAGCAGTTTGGGGACAGGCTATGGCTACACCTTC
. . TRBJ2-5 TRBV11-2 CASSQARGSQETQYF TGTGCCAGCAGCCAGGCCCGGGGATCCCAAGAGACCCAGTACTTC
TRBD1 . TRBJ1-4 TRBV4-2 CASSPTGGQNEKLFF TGTGCCAGCAGCCCGACAGGGGGCCAGAATGAAAAACTGTTTTTT
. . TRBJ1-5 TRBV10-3 CAISEGVGSGQPQHF TGTGCCATCAGTGAAGGCGTTGGGAGTGGTCAGCCCCAGCATTTT
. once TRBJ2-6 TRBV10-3 CAIRRTGTGANVLTF TGTGCCATCAGACGCACAGGTACTGGGGCCAACGTCCTGACTTTC
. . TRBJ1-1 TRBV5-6 CASSYYGRAEGAEAFF TGTGCCAGCAGCTATTATGGACGGGCTGAGGGAGCTGAAGCTTTCTTT
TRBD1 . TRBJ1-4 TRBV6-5 CASSTTGLWEKLFF TGTGCCAGCAGTACGACAGGGCTGTGGGAAAAACTGTTTTTT
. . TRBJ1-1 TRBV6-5 CASSYAGADTEAFF TGTGCCAGCAGTTACGCAGGGGCCGACACTGAAGCTTTCTTT
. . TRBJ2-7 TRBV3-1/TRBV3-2 CASSQEEGSQAYEQYF TGTGCCAGCAGCCAAGAGGAGGGCTCACAGGCCTACGAGCAGTACTTC
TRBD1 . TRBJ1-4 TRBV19 CATSDRESEKLFF TGTGCTACTTCGGACAGGGAGAGTGAAAAACTGTTTTTT
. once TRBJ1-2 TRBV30 CAWYIWTWEGRPLGHGYTF TGTGCCTGGTACATCTGGACCTGGGAGGGTCGACCCCTAGGGCATGGCTACACCTTC
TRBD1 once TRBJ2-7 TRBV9 CASSPGTGDEQYF TGTGCCAGCAGCCCCGGGACAGGGGACGAGCAGTACTTC
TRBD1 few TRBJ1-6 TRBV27 CASSLSQGAVISPLHF TGTGCCAGCAGTTTATCCCAGGGGGCAGTAATTTCACCCCTCCACTTT
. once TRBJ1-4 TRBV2 CASSEEGSGEKLFF TGTGCCAGCAGTGAAGAGGGGTCAGGGGAAAAACTGTTTTTT
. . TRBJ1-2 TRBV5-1 CASSLGGFPGYTF TGCGCCAGCAGTCTGGGGGGATTCCCTGGCTACACCTTC
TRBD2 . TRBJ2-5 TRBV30 CAWSSGTSGGSYQETQYF TGTGCCTGGAGTTCAGGGACTAGCGGGGGCTCGTACCAAGAGACCCAGTACTTC
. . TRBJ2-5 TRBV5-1 CASTSLWETQYF TGCGCCAGCACCTCCCTATGGGAGACCCAGTACTTC
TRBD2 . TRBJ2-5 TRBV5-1 CASSLWTSPEETQYF TGCGCCAGCAGCCTGTGGACTAGCCCAGAGGAGACCCAGTACTTC
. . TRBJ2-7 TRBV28 CASRTVTYEQYF TGTGCCAGCAGGACAGTAACCTACGAGCAGTACTTC
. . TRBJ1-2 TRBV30 CAWTRERGEGYTF TGTGCCTGGACCCGTGAACGGGGGGAGGGCTACACCTTC
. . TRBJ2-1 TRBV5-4 CASSLGASSSYNEQFF TGTGCCAGCAGCTTAGGGGCTTCCAGCTCCTACAATGAGCAGTTCTTC
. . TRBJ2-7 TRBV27 CASRFTGFDYEQYF TGTGCCAGCAGATTCACAGGGTTCGACTACGAGCAGTACTTC
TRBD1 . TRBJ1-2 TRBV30 CAWSYGQGDGYTF TGTGCCTGGAGCTACGGACAGGGGGACGGCTACACCTTC
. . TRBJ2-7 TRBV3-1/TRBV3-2 CASSQGGRQYF TGTGCCAGCAGCCAAGGGGGGCGACAGTACTTC
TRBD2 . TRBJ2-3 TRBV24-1 CATKGGSTDTQYF TGTGCCACCAAGGGAGGGTCCACAGATACGCAGTATTTT
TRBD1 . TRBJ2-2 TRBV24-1 CATRGQGAAGELFF TGTGCCACCAGAGGACAGGGGGCCGCCGGGGAGCTGTTTTTT
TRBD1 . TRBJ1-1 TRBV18 CASSPFGQGTEAFF TGTGCCAGCTCACCCTTCGGACAGGGCACTGAAGCTTTCTTT
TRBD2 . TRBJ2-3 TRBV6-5 CASRALAESDTQYF TGTGCCAGCAGGGCACTAGCGGAATCAGATACGCAGTATTTT
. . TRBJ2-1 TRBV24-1 CATSVSNEQFF TGTGCCACCAGTGTTTCAAATGAGCAGTTCTTC